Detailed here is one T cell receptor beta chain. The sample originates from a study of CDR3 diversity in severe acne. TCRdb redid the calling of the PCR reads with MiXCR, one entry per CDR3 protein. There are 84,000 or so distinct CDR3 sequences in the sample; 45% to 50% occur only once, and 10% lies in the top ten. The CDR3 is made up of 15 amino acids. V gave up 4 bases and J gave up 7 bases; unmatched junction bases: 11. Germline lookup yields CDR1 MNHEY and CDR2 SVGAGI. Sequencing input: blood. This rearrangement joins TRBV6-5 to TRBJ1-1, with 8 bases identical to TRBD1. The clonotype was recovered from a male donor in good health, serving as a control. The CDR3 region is CASSSKTGADDEAFF. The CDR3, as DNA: TGTGCCAGCAGTTCTAAGACAGGGGCAGATGATGAAGCTTTCTTT.